Following are 20 T cell receptor beta chains from one sample sequenced in a study of blood T cell repertoires in COVID-19. Profiled with immunoSEQ multiplex PCR; TCRdb holds only in-frame clones, not every one. The sample has about 130,000 clones, roughly three quarters seen once; the top ten hold 1.5% to 2%. Sequenced material: peripheral blood. These receptors originate from a woman in her seventies with acute or convalescent COVID-19.

The chain combines TRBV23-1 with TRBJ1-5; maybe TRBD1 (6 bases). TRBV23-1 counts as an open reading frame of uncertain function. The CDR3 is 15 amino acids. Trimming took 6 bases from V and 2 from J, leaving 14 bases between them. The chain's CDR3 is CASSKGGGGNQPQHF. For the CDR3, the DNA is TGCGCCAGCAGCAAGGGAGGGGGGGGCAATCAGCCCCAGCATTTT.

The chain uses TRBV3-1 (or the pseudogene TRBV3-2) and TRBJ1-5; D is possibly TRBD1 (5 bases). The CDR3 spans 14 residues. Trimming took 3 bases from V and 6 from J, leaving 12 bases between them. CDR1 and CDR2 (germline): LGHDT, YNNKEL (reference sequence). As DNA, the CDR3 is TGTGCCAGCAGCCATTCGGGGGGGGGTCAGCCCCAGCATTTT. Protein sequence: CASSHSGGGQPQHF.

A note on this clone: The same CDR3 is also encoded by other DNA sequences in this sample. This chain connects TRBV5-4 to TRBJ2-1; unclear D gene. Trimming took off 0 bases at V and 6 bases at J, with 7 bases between the two ends. The CDR3 loop spans 13 amino acids. Germline lookup yields CDR1 SGHNT and CDR2 YYREEE (reference sequence). In DNA, the CDR3 is TGTGCCAGCAGCTTGGCGACGGGCAATGAGCAGTTCTTC. It specifies CASSLATGNEQFF.

The chain combines TRBV5-1 with TRBJ1-4; tentative D call: TRBD1 (5 bases). This CDR3 region has 14 residues. V lost 0 bases and J 5 bases, leaving 8 bases between the germline ends. The germline V gene has CDR1 SGHRS and CDR2 YFSETQ. Here the CDR3 DNA reads TGCGCCAGCAGCTTGGCCCGGGGGAATGAAAAACTGTTTTTT. Amino acids: CASSLARGNEKLFF.

The chain uses TRBV5-1 and TRBJ2-3; tentatively, D is TRBD2 (6 bases). V shed 1 base and J shed 5 bases, with 14 bases lying between them. The V gene's germline CDR1 is SGHRS and CDR2 YFSETQ. The length of the CDR3 is 15 residues. This chain's CDR3 is CASSLTRERGDTQYF. In DNA form, the CDR3 reads TGCGCCAGCAGCTTGACCCGGGAGAGGGGAGATACGCAGTATTTT.

Only a few counts were recorded for this clone. The chain uses TRBV1 and TRBJ2-1; TRBD2, as called in the table, went unchecked against the DNA. TRBV1 is assigned pseudogene status. This CDR3 spans 18 amino acids. The CDR3 is CTSSHTSGGPSSYNEQFF. CDR3 nucleotide sequence: TGCACCAGCAGCCATACTAGCGGGGGACCTAGCTCCTACAATGAGCAGTTCTTC.

This clone was counted a single time. The chain employs TRBV5-6 and TRBJ1-2; TRBD1 matches 10 bases. Germline CDR1 is SGHDT and CDR2 is YYEEEE. The length of the CDR3 is 14 residues. Trimming cost V 5 bases and J 8 bases; bases outside gene matches: 9. CDR3 in DNA: TGTGCCAGCAGATGGGACAGGGGTACGAGCGGCTACACCTTC. It translates to CASRWDRGTSGYTF. The variable domain in full, with the rest retrieved from reference TRBV5-6 and TRBJ1-2, is DAGVTQSPTHLIKTRGQQVTLRCSPKSGHDTVSWYQQALGQGPQFIFQYYEEEERQRGNFPDRFSGHQFPNYSSELNVNALLLGDSALYLCASRWDRGTSGYTFGSGTRLTVV.

The chain has TRBV7-2 and TRBJ2-7; possibly TRBD1 for D (6 bases). This CDR3 comprises 13 residues. V was clipped by 5 bases and J by 9 bases, with 17 bases between them. Germline CDR1 reads SGHTA; CDR2 reads FQGNSA. CDR3 protein: CASSVIQGSWQYF. CDR3 DNA sequence: TGTGCCAGCAGCGTAATACAGGGTAGTTGGCAGTACTTC. Variable domain in full (rest from reference TRBV7-2 and TRBJ2-7): GAGVSQSPSNKVTEKGKDVELRCDPISGHTALYWYRQSLGQGLEFLIYFQGNSAPDKSGLPSDRFSAERTGGSVSTLTIQRTQQEDSAVYLCASSVIQGSWQYFGPGTRLTVT.

The chain joins TRBV6-5 to TRBJ2-7; TRBD1 matches at 11 bases. CDR3 length equals 15 residues. CDR1 is MNHEY, CDR2 SVGAGI, per germline. The junction had 5 bases not matched to a gene; V was cut back by 6 bases and J by 1 base. The CDR3 DNA reads TGTGCCAGCAGCCCGGACAGGGGGCCATCCTACGAGCAGTACTTC. Translating it yields CASSPDRGPSYEQYF.

The chain links TRBV2 to TRBJ1-5; D is uncertain. The CDR3 has 13 amino acids. The V end was cut by 8 bases, the J end by 2 bases, with 10 bases between. Germline V gene lookup returns CDR1 SNHLY and CDR2 FYNNEI. CDR3 coding DNA: TGTGCCAGCGCACGAGGCGGCAATCAGCCCCAGCATTTT. It translates to CASARGGNQPQHF.

The chain employs TRBV5-6 and TRBJ1-2, with TRBD1 identical over 8 bases. Trimming cost V 1 base and J 8 bases; bases outside gene matches: 4. CDR1 and CDR2 (germline): SGHDT, YYEEEE. The CDR3 covers 13 residues. CDR3 residues: CASSLLGQAGYTF. In nucleotides, the CDR3 is TGTGCCAGCAGCTTGTTGGGACAGGCGGGCTACACCTTC.

The chain employs TRBV6-5 and TRBJ2-7; 8 bases agree with TRBD1. V dropped 5 bases and J dropped 4; count of bases not matched to a gene: 4. Germline V gene lookup returns CDR1 MNHEY and CDR2 SVGAGI. The CDR3 runs 13 residues. The CDR3: CASSQGARYEQYF. CDR3 in DNA: TGTGCCAGCAGTCAGGGGGCGCGATACGAGCAGTACTTC.

The genes are TRBV5-1 and TRBJ1-2; TRBD1 agrees at 8 bases. The trim removed 3 bases at V and 5 bases at J, leaving 12 bases unmatched. CDR3 length: 16 amino acids. Germline values: CDR1 SGHRS, CDR2 YFSETQ. The CDR3 sequence: CASSSDPQGAGYGYTF. The DNA for the CDR3 is TGCGCCAGCAGCTCGGATCCCCAGGGGGCAGGGTATGGCTACACCTTC.

The V call is TRBV10-2, the J call TRBJ2-2; TRBD2 is a possible D gene (6 bases). The CDR3 length is 14 residues. Germline V gene lookup returns CDR1 WSHSY and CDR2 SAAADI. Trimming cost V 4 bases and J 4 bases, with 10 bases left between them. The CDR3 nucleotides are TGCGCCAGCAGTGTGGAGGGACCCACCGGGGAGCTGTTTTTT. Translation gives CASSVEGPTGELFF.

This clone has just a few counts. The chain uses TRBV7-8 and TRBJ2-3; the match to TRBD2 covers 12 bases. The CDR3 covers 17 residues. V dropped 2 bases and J dropped 3; count of bases not matched to a gene: 6. Germline values: CDR1 SGHVS, CDR2 FQNEAQ. This CDR3 is CASSLSLGLAGTDTQYF. The CDR3 DNA is TGTGCCAGCAGCTTATCCCTCGGACTAGCGGGGACAGATACGCAGTATTTT. Full variable domain (missing parts from reference TRBV7-8 and TRBJ2-3): GAGVSQSPRYKVAKRGQDVALRCDPISGHVSLFWYQQALGQGPEFLTYFQNEAQLDKSGLPSDRFFAERPEGSVSTLKIQRTQQEDSAVYLCASSLSLGLAGTDTQYFGPGTRLTVL.

The chain uses TRBV2 and TRBJ1-2; 7 bases are shared with TRBD1. V lost 4 bases and J lost 5; bases outside the gene matches: 4. The germline V gene has CDR1 SNHLY and CDR2 FYNNEI. There are 13 residues in the CDR3. The CDR3 is CASSVGGTYGYTF. Here the CDR3 DNA reads TGTGCCAGCAGTGTAGGGGGCACTTATGGCTACACCTTC.

The chain is built from TRBV5-4 and TRBJ2-2; D may be TRBD2 (7 bases). V was shortened by 6 bases and J by 6 bases, with 15 bases between the two germline ends. In germline, CDR1 is SGHNT, CDR2 YYREEE (reference sequence). CDR3 length equals 14 residues. The DNA of the CDR3 is TGTGCCAGCACCTGGGGGGGGGCGGCCGGGGAGCTGTTTTTT. Residues: CASTWGGAAGELFF.

The chain couples TRBV7-9 to TRBJ1-1, with D unclear. Trimming cost V 1 base and J 10 bases, with 10 bases left between them. CDR3 length: 12 amino acids. Germline loops: CDR1 SEHNR, CDR2 FQNEAQ (reference sequence). CDR3 coding DNA: TGTGCCAGCAGCTTAGAAGAGGGTCCAGCTTTCTTT. It encodes CASSLEEGPAFF.

The V call is TRBV30, the J call TRBJ1-4; 9 nucleotides match TRBD1. CDR1 and CDR2 from the germline V gene are GTSNPN and SVGIG (reference sequence). The CDR3 is made up of 18 amino acids. The trim removed 0 bases at V and 5 bases at J, leaving 13 bases unmatched. CDR3 nucleotides: TGTGCCTGGAGTGTACCAAGGTTCTTGGGACAGGGAAATGAAAAACTGTTTTTT. Translated: CAWSVPRFLGQGNEKLFF.

This chain uses TRBV2 with TRBJ2-1; 12 bases match TRBD2. The CDR3 is 16 amino acids. V lost 4 bases and J lost 5; bases outside the gene matches: 6. CDR1 SNHLY and CDR2 FYNNEI come from the germline V gene. In DNA form, the CDR3 reads TGTGCCAGCAGTGTTCCGGGACTAGCGGGCAACAATGAGCAGTTCTTC. Its translation: CASSVPGLAGNNEQFF.